These 32 T cell receptor beta chains were all obtained from the same sample, sequenced in a study of cytomegalovirus exposure and HLA in healthy donors (dated by TCRdb to about 2017). Libraries were made using the immunoSEQ multiplex PCR assay. The immuneACCESS repertoire file appears here via TCRdb, limited to in-frame rearrangements. These files lack a portion of the clones; in checked studies, under half of the deficit traces to unresolved V genes, and the cause of the others is not known. The sample has around 300,000 clones on record, roughly 90% of them singletons. The ten largest clones add up to roughly 1% of the sample. Sequences were obtained from PBMCs. The source is a woman under 30 in good health and CMV-seronegative.

This chain uses TRBV6-5 with TRBJ2-5; possibly TRBD2 for D (5 bases). CDR3 length equals 13 residues. Looked up from germline, CDR1 is MNHEY and CDR2 is SVGAGI. V shed 2 bases and J shed 5 bases, with 9 bases lying between them. CDR3 sequence (DNA): TGTGCCAGCAGTTACACGCGCGGGGAGACCCAGTACTTC. This gives the protein CASSYTRGETQYF.

The chain links TRBV28 to TRBJ2-5, with 8 nucleotides matching TRBD2. Germline-derived CDR1 and CDR2 are MDHEN and SYDVKM. J gave up 4 bases and V 7 bases, and 11 bases lay outside the gene matches. The CDR3 runs to 15 residues. As DNA, the CDR3 is TGTGCCAGCATAGAGCGGGGGACGCTTTCAGAGACCCAGTACTTC. It encodes CASIERGTLSETQYF.

The chain links TRBV7-3 to TRBJ2-7; 12 nucleotides line up with TRBD2. Germline CDR1 SGHTA, CDR2 FQGTGA. J lost 5 bases, V lost 5 bases, and 10 bases had no gene match. The CDR3 runs 16 residues. The CDR3 nucleotides are TGTGCCAGCAGCCTAGGAGCTAGCGGGAGGGTCCACGAGCAGTACTTC. Amino acids: CASSLGASGRVHEQYF.

V usage is TRBV15 and J usage is TRBJ2-4, with 8 positions matching TRBD2. In germline, CDR1 is LNHNV, CDR2 YYDKDF (reference sequence). The J segment lost 0 bases and the V segment lost 5 bases, leaving 6 bases of the junction unmatched. This CDR3 region has 16 residues. This CDR3 is CATSPTGGLAKNIQYF. For the CDR3, the DNA is TGTGCCACCAGCCCGACGGGGGGGCTAGCCAAAAACATTCAGTACTTC.

The chain joins TRBV5-4 to TRBJ2-7; a possible D gene is TRBD1 (6 bases). Germline values: CDR1 SGHNT, CDR2 YYREEE (reference sequence). CDR3 length: 13 amino acids. Trimming took 0 bases from V and 3 from J, leaving 7 bases between them. The CDR3 coding sequence is TGTGCCAGCAGCTTGGACAGGGACTACGAGCAGTACTTC. Amino acids: CASSLDRDYEQYF.

The V gene is TRBV28, the J gene TRBJ2-1, with 11 bases lining up with TRBD2. Germline V gives CDR1 MDHEN, CDR2 SYDVKM. The CDR3 is made up of 15 amino acids. Trimming removed 2 bases from V and 5 bases from J; junction bases left unmatched: 2. The CDR3 sequence: CASSLETSGDNEQFF. For the CDR3, the DNA is TGTGCCAGCAGTTTAGAGACTAGCGGGGACAATGAGCAGTTCTTC.

J is TRBJ1-1 and V is TRBV4-1, with a tentative D call TRBD1 (6 bases). The CDR3 covers 15 residues. Per germline, CDR1 MGHRA and CDR2 YSYEKL. Deletions cut 1 base from V and 2 bases from J, with 11 bases between. The CDR3 region is CASSQAGTHNTEAFF. The CDR3 DNA sequence: TGCGCCAGCAGCCAAGCCGGGACACATAACACTGAAGCTTTCTTT.

The chain has TRBV20-1 and TRBJ2-7; no firm D call. CDR1 DFQATT and CDR2 SNEGSKA come from the germline V gene (reference sequence). CDR3 length equals 11 residues. The chain's CDR3 is CSLTFGPGQYF. CDR3 nucleotide sequence: TGCAGCCTAACCTTCGGTCCGGGGCAGTACTTC.

The table lists this clone with a few counts. The chain employs TRBV5-1 and TRBJ2-1; 9 positions match TRBD2. CDR3 size: 15 residues. CDR1 is SGHRS, CDR2 YFSETQ, per germline. Trimming took 5 bases from V and 7 from J; bases not matched to a gene: 10. The CDR3 sequence: CASRQRLAVNNEQFF. The CDR3 coding sequence is TGCGCCAGCAGACAACGACTAGCGGTAAATAATGAGCAGTTCTTC.

This clone was picked up one time. At one end the junction does not follow the germline gene, possibly because of a read error. This chain connects TRBV28 to TRBJ1-2; D may be TRBD1 (6 bases). The CDR3 spans 13 residues. Germline CDR1 and CDR2: MDHEN and SYDVKM. This CDR3 is CAIQTGPKYGYTF. As DNA, the CDR3 is TGTGCCATCCAGACAGGTCCTAAATATGGCTACACCTTC.

The chain recombines TRBV6-1 with TRBJ2-6; D unresolved. Trimming left V 2 bases short and J 2 bases short, with 31 bases between. The V gene's germline CDR1 is MNHNS and CDR2 SASEGT. The CDR3 totals 23 residues. Written as DNA, the CDR3 is TGTGCCAGCAGTGAAATCGTCTCTCCCCTACGGTACAGTCTGGGTCCTGGGGCCAACGTCCTGACTTTC. Residues: CASSEIVSPLRYSLGPGANVLTF.

V is TRBV28 and J is TRBJ2-7, with a possible D match to TRBD1 (6 bases). Germline values: CDR1 MDHEN, CDR2 SYDVKM. V shed 9 bases and J shed 2 bases, with 11 bases lying between them. The CDR3 is 12 amino acids. The CDR3 loop reads CAREDRTYEQYF. The CDR3 DNA sequence: TGTGCCAGAGAGGACAGAACCTACGAGCAGTACTTC.

The CDR3 is CASSLVQGSSYEQYF. In nucleotides, the CDR3 is TGCGCCAGCAGCTTGGTACAGGGGAGCTCCTACGAGCAGTACTTC. The rearrangement joins TRBV5-1 to TRBJ2-7, with 7 bases lining up with TRBD1. Germline V lookup: CDR1 SGHRS, CDR2 YFSETQ. The CDR3 has 15 residues. The J segment lost 0 bases and the V segment lost 0 bases, leaving 3 bases of the junction unmatched.

This rearrangement joins TRBV7-8 to TRBJ2-7; 8 bases are a match to TRBD2. This CDR3 is 15 amino acids long. Trimming took 2 bases from V and 9 from J; bases not matched to a gene: 12. The germline V gene encodes CDR1 SGHVS and CDR2 FQNEAQ. This CDR3 reads CASSLKLAGGFGQYF. In DNA, the CDR3 is TGTGCCAGCAGCTTAAAGCTGGCGGGGGGTTTTGGGCAGTACTTC.

This clone was detected once. The chain employs TRBV6-6 and TRBJ2-7, with unresolved D. The V gene lost 0 bases and the J gene lost 0 bases, with 9 bases spanning the gap. Per germline, CDR1 MNHNY and CDR2 SVGAGI (reference sequence). The CDR3 consists of 15 residues. The CDR3 region has the DNA TGTGCCAGCAGTTACTCTGGCGGTGACTCCTACGAGCAGTACTTC. Translation: CASSYSGGDSYEQYF.

This chain uses TRBV5-6 with TRBJ2-4, with D maybe TRBD1 (6 bases). Between the trimmed V and J ends, which lost 4 bases and 9 bases, there was a span of 20 bases. The length of the CDR3 is 15 residues. The germline CDR1 and CDR2 sequences are SGHDT and YYEEEE. CDR3 loop: CASSLGVAGAAIQYF. Here the CDR3 DNA reads TGTGCCAGCAGCCTAGGTGTGGCAGGGGCGGCCATTCAGTACTTC.

In this sample, this clone turned up once. The chain is built from TRBV25-1 and TRBJ2-1; 7 bases agree with TRBD2. V dropped 2 bases and J dropped 10; count of bases not matched to a gene: 8. CDR1 is MGHDK and CDR2 is SYGVNS in the germline V gene. This CDR3 region has 14 residues. CDR3 in DNA: TGTGCCAGCAGTGAAAACCGGGACTATGCCGAGCAGTTCTTC. Protein sequence: CASSENRDYAEQFF.

The CDR3 DNA is TGCGCCAGCAGCTTGGGTCGCGGGGTGAACACTGAAGCTTTCTTT. Amino acid sequence: CASSLGRGVNTEAFF. The chain uses TRBV5-1 and TRBJ1-1; no firm D call. This CDR3 comprises 15 residues. Germline loops: CDR1 SGHRS, CDR2 YFSETQ. Trimming removed 0 bases from V and 0 bases from J, with 9 bases in between. Looking up the rest from reference TRBV5-1 and TRBJ1-1 gives the full variable domain: KAGVTQTPRYLIKTRGQQVTLSCSPISGHRSVSWYQQTPGQGLQFLFEYFSETQRNKGNFPGRFSGRQFSNSRSEMNVSTLELGDSALYLCASSLGRGVNTEAFFGQGTRLTVV.

The rearrangement links TRBV6-1 to TRBJ2-1, with TRBD2 as a possible D gene (6 bases). The CDR3 contains 13 residues. CDR1 MNHNS and CDR2 SASEGT come from the germline V gene. V shed 6 bases and J shed 10 bases, with 16 bases lying between them. The CDR3 loop is CASRGTSSIEQFF. In DNA, the CDR3 is TGTGCCAGCAGGGGGACTTCCTCCATCGAGCAGTTCTTC.

The chain carries TRBV6-1 and TRBJ1-3; D gene uncertain. In germline, CDR1 is MNHNS, CDR2 SASEGT. V lost 1 base, J lost 0 bases, and 7 bases lay in between. This CDR3 comprises 15 residues. The CDR3 nucleotides read TGTGCCAGCAGTGAAGGACGGGACTCTGGAAACACCATATATTTT. Translating it yields CASSEGRDSGNTIYF.

This chain's CDR3 is CASSFWDTKDNEQFF. In DNA, the CDR3 is TGTGCCAGCAGTTTTTGGGACACGAAGGACAATGAGCAGTTCTTC. The chain is built from TRBV6-5 and TRBJ2-1; possibly TRBD1 for D (6 bases). Trimming stripped 4 bases from V and 5 bases from J, with 15 bases between. The CDR3 sequence is 15 residues long. The germline V gene has CDR1 MNHEY and CDR2 SVGAGI.

The chain has TRBV27 and TRBJ1-1; the match to TRBD1 covers 9 bases. The CDR3 covers 14 residues. Losses at the gene ends were 6 bases for V and 1 base for J; bases not matched to a gene: 3. Germline CDR1 is MNHEY and CDR2 is SMNVEV (reference sequence). For the CDR3, the DNA is TGTGCCAGCAGCAGGACAGGGGCGAACACTGAAGCTTTCTTT. Amino acid sequence: CASSRTGANTEAFF.

The chain combines TRBV7-9 with TRBJ2-3, with 13 bases matching TRBD2. CDR3 size: 16 residues. CDR1 and CDR2 (germline): SEHNR, FQNEAQ (reference sequence). Unmatched junction bases numbered 5, after V lost 6 bases and J lost 2 bases. The CDR3 is CASRLAGGIDTDTQYF. In nucleotides, the CDR3 is TGTGCCAGCAGACTAGCGGGAGGGATAGACACAGATACGCAGTATTTT.

V is TRBV11-1 and J is TRBJ2-1; tentative D call: TRBD2 (6 bases). Trimming removed 1 base at V and 9 bases at J, with 16 bases between. From germline, CDR1 is SGHAT and CDR2 FQDESV (reference sequence). The length of the CDR3 is 15 residues. The CDR3 here is CASSLVGGQWGEQFF. Here the CDR3 DNA reads TGTGCCAGCAGCTTAGTGGGGGGTCAATGGGGTGAGCAGTTCTTC.

The gene calls are TRBV4-1 and TRBJ2-1, with D tentatively TRBD1 (6 bases). This CDR3 is 16 amino acids long. Per germline, CDR1 MGHRA and CDR2 YSYEKL. The V gene lost 4 bases and the J gene lost 2 bases, with 15 bases spanning the gap. The CDR3 DNA reads TGCGCCAGCAGCCCCCCGACAGGACATACCTACAATGAGCAGTTCTTC. Its protein product is CASSPPTGHTYNEQFF.

This clone was detected only once. The gene calls are TRBV25-1 and TRBJ2-3; possibly TRBD1 for D (6 bases). The V end was cut by 4 bases, the J end by 3 bases, with 17 bases between. Germline CDR1 is MGHDK and CDR2 is SYGVNS. This CDR3 has 16 residues. The CDR3 here is CASSGVRGFRTDTQYF. CDR3 DNA: TGTGCCAGCAGTGGGGTCAGGGGATTCCGTACAGATACGCAGTATTTT.

The chain links TRBV27 to TRBJ1-1, with D possibly TRBD1 on 5 matching bases. There are 18 residues in the CDR3. The V gene's germline CDR1 is MNHEY and CDR2 SMNVEV (reference sequence). Trimming took off 2 bases at V and 6 bases at J, with 25 bases between the two ends. CDR3 loop: CASSLVRSQGIVIAEAFF. Here the CDR3 DNA reads TGTGCCAGCAGTTTAGTCCGCTCCCAGGGTATAGTAATCGCTGAAGCTTTCTTT.

V gene TRBV28 combines with J gene TRBJ2-7; TRBD1 matches 8 bases. CDR3 length: 17 amino acids. Trimming removed 2 bases from V and 5 bases from J; junction bases left unmatched: 14. CDR1 is MDHEN and CDR2 is SYDVKM in the germline V gene. The CDR3 region is CASSLRDRIRGTHEQYF. CDR3 DNA: TGTGCCAGCAGTTTAAGGGACAGGATTAGAGGGACCCACGAGCAGTACTTC.

The chain uses TRBV4-1 and TRBJ1-2; tentatively, D is TRBD1 (6 bases). Germline V gene data show CDR1 as MGHRA and CDR2 as YSYEKL. This CDR3 contains 18 residues. V was trimmed by 2 bases and J by 8 bases, leaving 27 bases between them. The CDR3 DNA sequence: TGCGCCAGCAGCCAACAAATAACAATTCTACAGGGTCGACGGGGCTACACCTTC. It codes for CASSQQITILQGRRGYTF.

J is TRBJ1-2 and V is TRBV30, with 9 positions matching TRBD1. V was pared by 1 base and J by 3 bases, with 6 bases of the junction left unmatched. The length of the CDR3 is 15 residues. Germline V gives CDR1 GTSNPN, CDR2 SVGIG (reference sequence). Here the CDR3 reads CAWSGNRGLHYGYTF. CDR3 sequence (DNA): TGTGCCTGGAGTGGCAACAGGGGGCTGCACTATGGCTACACCTTC.

The CDR3 region is CASSKGGAGEKLFF. The CDR3 nucleotides are TGTGCCAGCTCAAAAGGGGGCGCGGGGGAAAAACTGTTTTTT. The chain combines TRBV18 with TRBJ1-4; 7 positions match TRBD1. Germline assignment: CDR1 KGHSH and CDR2 LQKENI. This CDR3 has 14 residues. V shed 5 bases and J 8 bases; nucleotides not matched to a gene: 8.

This chain connects TRBV7-6 to TRBJ2-7; possible D gene TRBD2, 5 bases. V lost 2 bases to trimming and J lost 2 bases, with 13 bases between them. The CDR3 has 15 amino acids. CDR1 and CDR2 from the germline V gene are SGHVS and FNYEAQ. CDR3 bases: TGTGCCAGCAGCTTACGGGGTAGCGCTGCCTACGAGCAGTACTTC. The encoded protein is CASSLRGSAAYEQYF.